The present T cell receptor beta chain was sequenced within a study of blood T cell repertoires in COVID-19. Seattle patients were enrolled during active infection and followed longitudinally. Germline V gene sequence: CDR1 SGDLS, CDR2 YYNGEE. Trimming removed 0 bases at V and 8 bases at J, with 11 bases between. CDR3 length equals 14 residues. Assay used: immunoSEQ multiplex PCR; TCRdb lists only in-frame clones, some missing. The sample yields around 200,000 clones, about 85% seen once. The chain recombines TRBV9 with TRBJ1-4; D is unclear. Sequences were obtained from peripheral blood. The TCR comes from a woman in her 70s with COVID-19, enrolled during active disease. This chain's CDR3 is CASSVGARSEKLFF. CDR3 bases: TGTGCCAGCAGCGTAGGGGCCAGAAGCGAAAAACTGTTTTTT.